The clone carrying this TCR beta chain was observed at least ten times. Its matching antigen is unknown. Documented time point: newly diagnosed GD, antithyroid drugs for less than 3 months. RNA from PBMCs was the source of the TCR library. The record originates from a study of regulatory T cells in long-lasting Graves disease. At the level of the study: Less than 3 months of antithyroid drugs had been taken by newly diagnosed Graves' patients. Study observations and caveats: Reduced TCR diversity was observed in persistent Graves' patients versus newly diagnosed patients.

In building TCR beta libraries, iRepertoire HTBI primers were used together with Arm-PCR of CDR3 regions. TCRdb used MiXCR to reprocess the multiplex PCR reads, holding one entry per CDR3 protein. The data hold about 530,000 distinct CDR3 sequences, with 15% to 20% observed a single time. The same specimen was also included in a second study, on T cells in Graves' hyperthyroidism and ophthalmopathy.

This sample comprised peripheral blood mononuclear cells (PBMCs), obtained at new diagnosis, from a patient treated with antithyroid drugs. The clonotype originates from a woman aged 40 to 65 with Graves disease.

CDR3 nucleotide sequence: TGTGCCAGCATGAGCCAGGCGAACACCGGGGAGCTGTTTTTT. Its protein product is CASMSQANTGELFF. The chain couples TRBV6-1 to TRBJ2-2; D ambiguous. This CDR3 is 14 amino acids long. V was trimmed by 7 bases and J by 0 bases, leaving 9 bases between them. Per germline, CDR1 MNHNS and CDR2 SASEGT.